This TCR beta chain came from a study of T cells in Graves' hyperthyroidism and ophthalmopathy (dated by TCRdb to the late 2010s). For the wider study: Peripheral blood was sampled at the time of initial diagnosis, prior to any treatment. The 75 to 100 discovery patients were divided at random into training and test sets in a 7:3 ratio. A discovery cohort of around 100 patients, about 40 with Graves' ophthalmopathy and 57 with stable Graves' hyperthyroidism, was used to find distinguishing TCR V-J signatures. Whether ophthalmopathy could be predicted prospectively was tested in an independent validation cohort made up of approximately 19 hyperthyroidism patients plus 17 patients who later progressed to ophthalmopathy. TCR Vbeta CDR3 sequencing of some 140 peripheral blood samples (under 45 ophthalmopathy, 75 to 85 hyperthyroidism and roughly 17 progressor patients) is reported in the paper. Following sampling, methimazole starting at 30 mg daily was given to hyperthyroidism patients, and high-dose intravenous methylprednisolone was given to ophthalmopathy patients. In several Graves' hyperthyroidism patients, the study also compared T-cell repertoires from thyroid tissue with T-cell repertoires from blood. Beyond this particular receptor, the publication reports: Most expanded thyroid clonotypes (frequency above 0.001) were also detected in blood, suggesting blood repertoires may reflect thyroid immune responses. In cross-validation, a model built on a 13 V-J signature told ophthalmopathy apart from stable hyperthyroidism with approximately 91% sensitivity and about 81% specificity, and in testing the same model reached 80%/75%. In validation, the model predicted progression to ophthalmopathy with approximately 71% sensitivity and over 72% specificity, a median of about 6 months before onset. No statistical method was used to fix the sample size in advance, and group allocation was not hidden from the investigators.

TCR beta CDR3 regions were amplified from RNA transcripts. The first round of RT-PCR for the TCR CDR3 was performed with the HTBI primer set and the Qiagen OneStep RT-PCR kit. Libraries were constructed in a second round of multiplex PCR, after which size selection and purification were carried out. Libraries were sequenced paired-end with 100 bp reads on an Illumina HiSeq2000. For the original study's pipeline: SOAPnuke was used to process the raw data, with reads discarded if the reads contained adapters or uncalled bases, had a mean Phred below 15, or lacked an exact constant-primer or identifier match. COPE v1.2.5 was used to merge the high-quality paired reads, and each unique nucleotide sequence was defined as a clonotype. MiTCR v1.1 was used to align clonotypes to the IMGT TRBV, TRBD and TRBJ reference segments. The analysis was restricted to V-J combinations with a frequency above 0.0001, which together covered just over 99% of the repertoires. A TCS score was defined as the ratio of F50 (clonal expansion) to E x V (chaos), with BLOSUM62-based TCRdist applied between CDR3 peptides within each V-J. Welch's t-statistics and random forest reduced around 510 V-J features to about 13, which were used in a naive Bayes classifier (R e1071). Through fastp at Q25 and MiXCR, TCRdb rebuilt clones from the public reads, retaining in-frame beta chains. Every distinct CDR3 protein forms one entry, paired with its most common genes and DNA. The V and J calls shown here were made by TCRdb, not taken from the authors' results. For this sample the table gives more than 500,000 distinct CDR3 sequences, of which around 16% were detected only once. The leading ten clones occupy 25% to 30% of the sample.

Spanning cysteine to phenylalanine, the CDR3 consists of 12 amino acids. This entry keeps only the CDR3 DNA: 36 bases, framed from base 1. Trimming removed 0 bases from V and 8 bases from J, leaving 5 bases between the germline ends. CDR1 and CDR2 are read off the germline V gene (reference sequence) as LNHNV and YYDKDF. Notes on this clonotype: The clone's antigen remains unknown. A read error is possible here, since a much larger clone lies one base away.

Moderately to severely active disease, a Clinical Activity Score of at least 3, a NOSPECS grade of at least 4, and a duration under 3 months were present in ophthalmopathy patients. Exclusion was applied to patients with uncontrolled infections, other autoimmune diseases, pregnancy or lactation. Diagnoses were based on clinical symptoms, serum thyroxine and TRAb, thyroid ultrasound and orbital computed tomography. PBMCs were separated from roughly 9.3 ml of fresh peripheral blood using Ficoll-Paque density gradient centrifugation. Total RNA was extracted using Trizol reagent, and RNA quality was assessed on an Agilent 2100 Bioanalyzer.

Sequenced material: blood. The rearranged segments are TRBV15 and TRBJ2-1; too little of a D gene remains to name it. This receptor was taken from a woman in her 30s with Graves' ophthalmopathy. The nucleotides are TGTGCCACCAGCAGAGATAAGGATGAGCAGTTCTTC. It codes for CATSRDKDEQFF.